Reported below is one T cell receptor (beta chain). What it binds is unknown. Clones were sequenced by immunoSEQ multiplex PCR, and TCRdb holds only the in-frame ones, with some missing. The sample carries 60,000 to 75,000 clones, about four fifths recorded once. This sample stems from a study of T cell responses to AZD1222 COVID-19 vaccine. Study results and limitations: Among AZD1222 vaccinees, only six or seven were seropositive at baseline.

V was clipped by 0 bases and J by 6 bases; unmatched bases: 6. This CDR3 has 15 residues. Germline values: CDR1 SGHRS, CDR2 YFSETQ. The input for sequencing was peripheral blood, taken 28 days after the second AZD1222 dose. The chain joins TRBV5-1 to TRBJ2-1; 7 bases map to TRBD2. This sequence was found in an adult who received the AZD1222 COVID-19 vaccine. The CDR3 loop reads CASSLDGGNTNEQFF. DNA for the CDR3: TGCGCCAGCAGCTTGGACGGGGGGAATACCAATGAGCAGTTCTTC.